This TCR beta chain emerged from a study of T cell repertoires in cytomegalovirus infection. Trimming shortened V by 2 bases and J by 11 bases, and 18 bases separated the two germline ends. The germline V gene encodes CDR1 SGHTA and CDR2 FQGTGA. The CDR3 covers 14 residues. TCRdb used MiXCR to reprocess the reads, holding one entry per CDR3 protein. Here the sample spans around 260,000 distinct CDR3 sequences, around 9% being singletons. The sample holds many counts of this clonotype. The TCR originated in a human donor in good health (CMV status not recorded). Some clones in this sample may be carry-over from other donors' samples. The material sequenced was PBMCs. The J gene is TRBJ1-1, the V gene TRBV7-3; no firm D call. Written as DNA, the CDR3 is TGTGCCAGCAGCTTATGGATCTGGTCGCCCGGCGCTTTCTTT. Amino acid sequence: CASSLWIWSPGAFF.